This record concerns one T cell receptor beta chain sequence. The antigen is undetermined. Genomic DNA, the template, was used for profiling of the TCR beta VDJ and CDR3. A single record per CDR3 protein comes from TCRdb applying MiXCR to the reads. The sample has about 110,000 distinct CDR3 sequences; around 50% are singletons. The data originate from a study of CD8+CD57+ T cells in acquired aplastic anemia. Overall study: Sorted CD4+ and CD8+ cells yielded around 3.2 ug of DNA on average. CD4+ cell libraries from healthy donors averaged roughly 10 million reads. Broader study findings: Found in both controls and patients were approximately 30 CD8+ CDR3 sequences. Significance was not reached for CD8+ Simpson's diversity between patients and controls.

Germline V gene lookup returns CDR1 SNHLY and CDR2 FYNNEI. The CDR3 extends over 12 amino acids. With V trimmed by 7 bases and J by 2 bases, 1 base remained unmatched. The chain employs TRBV2 and TRBJ1-2, with 7 positions matching TRBD1. This receptor was obtained from a human donor in good health, serving as a control. Sequencing was carried out using sorted CD4+, CD8+, or CD8+CD57+ T cells (not recorded which) from PBMCs. CDR3 residues: CASMDRNYGYTF. Here the CDR3 DNA reads TGTGCCAGCATGGACAGGAACTATGGCTACACCTTC.